This T cell receptor (beta chain) is from a study of blood T cell repertoires in COVID-19. Study background: Acute and convalescent COVID-19 specimens originated in the United States, Italy and Spain. In each case, the material was cDNA or gDNA derived from T cells, B-cell-depleted T cells, or PBMCs.

This clone showed up just a few times. The CDR3 has 14 residues. Germline-derived CDR1 and CDR2 are MNHNY and SVGAGI (reference sequence). V lost 7 bases to trimming and J lost 1 base; unmatched junction nucleotides: 3. In the authors' methods: Estimation of nucleated cell counts was performed using reference gene primer amplification. TCRdb keeps only in-frame clones here, not all; method: immunoSEQ multiplex PCR. V, J and clone size were drawn from that table, and D and trimming were deduced from the DNA. The sample lists about 400,000 clones; 86% were seen once. This chain links TRBV6-6 with TRBJ1-1; TRBD1 aligns across 10 bases. Sequenced input: peripheral blood. The sequence was collected from a woman between 25 and 40 years old with active or convalescent COVID-19. This CDR3 is CASTRDRGNTEAFF. DNA for the CDR3: TGTGCCAGCACTCGGGACAGGGGGAACACTGAAGCTTTCTTT.